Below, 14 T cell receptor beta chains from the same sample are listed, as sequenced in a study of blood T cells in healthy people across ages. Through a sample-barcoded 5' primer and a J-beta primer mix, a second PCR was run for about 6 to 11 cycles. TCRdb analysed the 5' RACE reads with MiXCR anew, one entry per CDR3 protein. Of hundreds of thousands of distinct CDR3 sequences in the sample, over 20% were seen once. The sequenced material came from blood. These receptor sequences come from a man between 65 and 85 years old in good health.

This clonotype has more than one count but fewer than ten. The CDR3 DNA reads TGTGCTACTAGACGGGGTGAAAATGAAAAACTGTTTTTT. Amino acids: CATRRGENEKLFF. The chain is built from TRBV10-3 and TRBJ1-4; no definite D call. CDR1 is ENHRY and CDR2 is SYGVKD in the germline V gene. CDR3 length: 13 amino acids.

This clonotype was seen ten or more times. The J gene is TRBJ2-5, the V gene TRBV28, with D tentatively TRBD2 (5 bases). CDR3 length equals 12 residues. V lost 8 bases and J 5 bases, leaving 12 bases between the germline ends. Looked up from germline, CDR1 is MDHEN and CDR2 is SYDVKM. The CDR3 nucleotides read TGTGCCAGCGGGCCGAGAGGGGAGACCCAGTACTTC. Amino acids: CASGPRGETQYF.

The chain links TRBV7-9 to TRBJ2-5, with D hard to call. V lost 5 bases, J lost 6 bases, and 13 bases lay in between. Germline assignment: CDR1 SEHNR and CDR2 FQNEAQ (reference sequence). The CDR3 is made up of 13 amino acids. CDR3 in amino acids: CASSVTQFQTQYF. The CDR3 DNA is TGTGCCAGCAGCGTCACACAGTTTCAGACCCAGTACTTC.

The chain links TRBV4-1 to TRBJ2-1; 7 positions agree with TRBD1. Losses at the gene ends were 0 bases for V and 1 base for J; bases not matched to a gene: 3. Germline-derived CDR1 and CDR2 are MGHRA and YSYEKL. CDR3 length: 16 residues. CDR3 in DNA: TGCGCCAGCAGCCAAGAACCGGGACAGTCCTACAATGAGCAGTTCTTC. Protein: CASSQEPGQSYNEQFF.

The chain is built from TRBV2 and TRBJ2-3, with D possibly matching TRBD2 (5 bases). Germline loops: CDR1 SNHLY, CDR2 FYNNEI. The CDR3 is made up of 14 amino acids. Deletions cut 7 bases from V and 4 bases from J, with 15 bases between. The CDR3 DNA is TGTGCCAGCAACGGGGTTAAAAGGTCAGATACGCAGTATTTT. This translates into CASNGVKRSDTQYF.

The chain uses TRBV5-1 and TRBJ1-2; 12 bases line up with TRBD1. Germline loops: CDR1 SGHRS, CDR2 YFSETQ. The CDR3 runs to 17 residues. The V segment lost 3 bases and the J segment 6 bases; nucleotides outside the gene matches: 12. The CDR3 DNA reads TGCGCCAGCAGCTCTCCGGGACAGGGGGCCGGAATCGATGGCTACACCTTC. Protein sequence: CASSSPGQGAGIDGYTF. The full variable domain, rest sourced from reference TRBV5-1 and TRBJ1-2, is KAGVTQTPRYLIKTRGQQVTLSCSPISGHRSVSWYQQTPGQGLQFLFEYFSETQRNKGNFPGRFSGRQFSNSRSEMNVSTLELGDSALYLCASSSPGQGAGIDGYTFGSGTRLTVV.

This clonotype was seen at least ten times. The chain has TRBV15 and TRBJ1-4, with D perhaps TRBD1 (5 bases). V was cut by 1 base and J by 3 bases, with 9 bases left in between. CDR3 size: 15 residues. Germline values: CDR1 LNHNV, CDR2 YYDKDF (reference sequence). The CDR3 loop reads CATSRVRQSNEKLFF. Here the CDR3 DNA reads TGTGCCACCAGCAGAGTGAGACAGTCTAATGAAAAACTGTTTTTT.

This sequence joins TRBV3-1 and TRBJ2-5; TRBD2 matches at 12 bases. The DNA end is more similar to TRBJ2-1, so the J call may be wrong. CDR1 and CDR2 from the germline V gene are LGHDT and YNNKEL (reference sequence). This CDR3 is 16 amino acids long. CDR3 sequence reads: CASSQYLAGGPYEQFF. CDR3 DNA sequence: TGTGCCAGCAGCCAATACCTAGCGGGAGGGCCCTATGAGCAGTTCTTC.

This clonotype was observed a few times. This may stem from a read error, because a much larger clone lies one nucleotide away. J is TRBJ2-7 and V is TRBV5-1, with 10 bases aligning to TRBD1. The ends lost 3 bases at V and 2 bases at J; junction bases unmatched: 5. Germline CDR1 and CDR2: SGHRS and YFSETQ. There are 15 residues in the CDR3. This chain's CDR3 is CASSWDRGPTYEQYF. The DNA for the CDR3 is TGCGCCAGCAGCTGGGACAGGGGCCCTACCTACGAGCAGTACTTC.

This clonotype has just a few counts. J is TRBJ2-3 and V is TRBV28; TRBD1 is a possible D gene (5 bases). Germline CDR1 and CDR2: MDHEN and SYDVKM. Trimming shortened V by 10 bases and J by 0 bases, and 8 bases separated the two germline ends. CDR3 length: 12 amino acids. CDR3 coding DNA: TGTGCCATTAAGGGGAGCACAGATACGCAGTATTTT. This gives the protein CAIKGSTDTQYF.

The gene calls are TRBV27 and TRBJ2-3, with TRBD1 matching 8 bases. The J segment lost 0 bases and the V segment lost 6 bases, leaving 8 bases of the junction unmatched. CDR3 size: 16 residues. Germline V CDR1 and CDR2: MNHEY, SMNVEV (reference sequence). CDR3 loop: CASSLRRQGSTDTQYF. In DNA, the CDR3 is TGTGCCAGCAGCTTGAGGCGACAGGGGAGCACAGATACGCAGTATTTT.

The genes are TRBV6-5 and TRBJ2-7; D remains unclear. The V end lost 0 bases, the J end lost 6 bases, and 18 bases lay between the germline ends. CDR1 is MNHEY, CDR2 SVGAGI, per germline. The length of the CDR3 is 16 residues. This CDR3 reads CASSYSTSAGKSEQYF. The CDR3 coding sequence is TGTGCCAGCAGTTACTCGACGTCGGCAGGCAAAAGCGAGCAGTACTTC.

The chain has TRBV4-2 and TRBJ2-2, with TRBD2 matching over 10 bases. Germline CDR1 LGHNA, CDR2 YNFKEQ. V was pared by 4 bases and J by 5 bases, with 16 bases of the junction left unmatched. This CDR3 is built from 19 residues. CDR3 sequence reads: CASSPLRGAGGPKTGELFF. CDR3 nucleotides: TGTGCCAGCAGCCCCCTTCGAGGAGCGGGAGGGCCCAAGACCGGGGAGCTGTTTTTT.

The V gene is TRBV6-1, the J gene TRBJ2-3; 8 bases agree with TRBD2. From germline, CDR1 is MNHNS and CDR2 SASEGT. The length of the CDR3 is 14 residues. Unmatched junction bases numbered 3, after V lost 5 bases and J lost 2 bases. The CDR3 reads CASSNGGATDTQYF. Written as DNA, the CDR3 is TGTGCCAGCAGTAACGGGGGGGCCACAGATACGCAGTATTTT.